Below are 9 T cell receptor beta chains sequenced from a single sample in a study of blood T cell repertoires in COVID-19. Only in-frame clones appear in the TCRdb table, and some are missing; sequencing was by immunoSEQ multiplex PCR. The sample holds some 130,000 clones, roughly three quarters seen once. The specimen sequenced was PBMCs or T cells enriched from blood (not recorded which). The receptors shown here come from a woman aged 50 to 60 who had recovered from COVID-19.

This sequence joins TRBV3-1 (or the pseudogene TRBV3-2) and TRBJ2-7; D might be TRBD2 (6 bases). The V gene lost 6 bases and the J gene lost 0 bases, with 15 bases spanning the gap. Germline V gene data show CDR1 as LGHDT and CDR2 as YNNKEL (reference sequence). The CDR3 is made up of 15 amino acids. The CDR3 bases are TGTGCCAGCAGACGGGGGATAGGGTGCTCCTACGAGCAGTACGTC. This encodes CASRRGIGCSYEQYV.

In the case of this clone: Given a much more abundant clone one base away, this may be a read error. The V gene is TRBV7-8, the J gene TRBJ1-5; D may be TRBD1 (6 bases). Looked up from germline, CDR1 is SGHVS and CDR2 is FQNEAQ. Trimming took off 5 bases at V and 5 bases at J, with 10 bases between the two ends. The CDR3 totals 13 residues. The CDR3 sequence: CASSQGGDQPQHF. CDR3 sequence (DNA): TGTGCCAGCAGCCAAGGGGGGGATCAGCCCCAGCATTTT.

The CDR3 nucleotides are TGTGCCAGCAGCACCGCCCCCGGGACAGGGAAGGGTCAGCCCCAGCATTTT. Translated, it gives CASSTAPGTGKGQPQHF. The gene calls are TRBV28 and TRBJ1-5; 9 bases map to TRBD1. CDR3 length: 17 residues. After removal of 6 bases from V and 6 bases from J, the junction contained 15 bases not matched to a gene. CDR1 and CDR2 from the germline V gene are MDHEN and SYDVKM.

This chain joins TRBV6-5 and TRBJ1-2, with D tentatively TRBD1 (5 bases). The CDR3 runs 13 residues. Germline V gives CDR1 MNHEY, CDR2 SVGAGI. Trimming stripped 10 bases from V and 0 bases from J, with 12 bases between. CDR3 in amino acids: CATLTDTNYGYTF. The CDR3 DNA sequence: TGTGCCACCTTGACAGACACTAACTATGGCTACACCTTC.

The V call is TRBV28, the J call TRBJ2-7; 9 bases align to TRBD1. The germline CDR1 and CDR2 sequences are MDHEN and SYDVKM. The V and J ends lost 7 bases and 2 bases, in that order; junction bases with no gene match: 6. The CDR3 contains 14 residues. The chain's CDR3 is CASMRDRAPYEQYF. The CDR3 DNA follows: TGTGCCAGCATGAGGGACAGGGCTCCCTACGAGCAGTACTTC.

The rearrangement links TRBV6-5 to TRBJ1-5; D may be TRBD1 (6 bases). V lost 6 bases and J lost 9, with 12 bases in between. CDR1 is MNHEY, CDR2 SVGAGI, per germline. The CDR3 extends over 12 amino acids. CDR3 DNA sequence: TGTGCCAGCAGGAGAACGACAGGGCCCCAGCATTTT. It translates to CASRRTTGPQHF.

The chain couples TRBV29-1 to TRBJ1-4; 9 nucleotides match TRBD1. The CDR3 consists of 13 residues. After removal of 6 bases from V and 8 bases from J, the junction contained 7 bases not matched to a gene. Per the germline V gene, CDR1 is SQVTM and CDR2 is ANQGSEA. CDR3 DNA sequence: TGCAGCGTCGGGGACAGGGCCCAAGAAAAACTGTTTTTT. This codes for CSVGDRAQEKLFF.

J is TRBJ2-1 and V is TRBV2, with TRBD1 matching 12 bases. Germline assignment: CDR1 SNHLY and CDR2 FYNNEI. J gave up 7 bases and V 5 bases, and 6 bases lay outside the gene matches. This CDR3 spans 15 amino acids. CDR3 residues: CASSSTGQGANEQFF. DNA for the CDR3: TGTGCCAGCAGTTCGACGGGACAGGGGGCGAATGAGCAGTTCTTC.

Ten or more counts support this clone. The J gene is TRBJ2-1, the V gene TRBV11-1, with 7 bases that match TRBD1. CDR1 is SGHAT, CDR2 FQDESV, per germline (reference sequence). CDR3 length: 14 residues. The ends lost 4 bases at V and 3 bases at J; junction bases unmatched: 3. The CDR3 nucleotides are TGTGCCAGCAGCTCCGGACAGGTCTACAATGAGCAGTTCTTC. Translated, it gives CASSSGQVYNEQFF.